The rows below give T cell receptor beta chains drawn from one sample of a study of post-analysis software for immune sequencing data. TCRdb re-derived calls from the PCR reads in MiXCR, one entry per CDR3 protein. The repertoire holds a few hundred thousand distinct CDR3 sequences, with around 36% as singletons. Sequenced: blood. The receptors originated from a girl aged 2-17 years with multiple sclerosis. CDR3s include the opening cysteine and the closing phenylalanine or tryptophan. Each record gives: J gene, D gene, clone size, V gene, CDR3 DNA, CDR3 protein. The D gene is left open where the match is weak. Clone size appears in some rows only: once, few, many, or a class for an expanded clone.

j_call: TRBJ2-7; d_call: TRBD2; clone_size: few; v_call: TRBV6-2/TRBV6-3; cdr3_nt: TGTGCCAGCAATGAACTAGCGGGGGACCCTAATGAGCAGTACTTC; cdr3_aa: CASNELAGDPNEQYF
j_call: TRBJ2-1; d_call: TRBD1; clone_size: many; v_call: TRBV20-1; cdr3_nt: TGCAGTGCTATGCCGGGACAGGGTACTAATGAGCAGTTCTTC; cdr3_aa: CSAMPGQGTNEQFF
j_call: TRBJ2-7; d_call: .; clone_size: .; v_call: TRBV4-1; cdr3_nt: TGCGCCAGCAGCCTCGGGGAACTTCCCTCGTACGAGCAGTACTTC; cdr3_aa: CASSLGELPSYEQYF
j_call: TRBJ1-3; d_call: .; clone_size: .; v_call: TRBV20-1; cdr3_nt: TGCAGTGCTCCGAGTATAGGAAACACCATATATTTT; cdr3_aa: CSAPSIGNTIYF
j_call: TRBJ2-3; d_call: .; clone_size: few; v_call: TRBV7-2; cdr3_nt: TGTGCCAGCAGCTACCTTGGCGATTTGCTGCCCACAGATACGCAGTATTTT; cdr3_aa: CASSYLGDLLPTDTQYF
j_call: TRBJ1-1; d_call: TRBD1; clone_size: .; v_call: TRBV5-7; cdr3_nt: TGTGCCAGCAGCAGGGACAGGGGTCAAAGGAACACTGAAGCTTTCTTT; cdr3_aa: CASSRDRGQRNTEAFF
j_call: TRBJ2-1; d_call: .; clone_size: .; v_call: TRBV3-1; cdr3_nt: TGTGCCAGCAGCCAACAGGGTATCAATGAGCAGTTCTTC; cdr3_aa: CASSQQGINEQFF
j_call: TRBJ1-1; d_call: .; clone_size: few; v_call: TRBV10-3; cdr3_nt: TGTGCCATCAGTGAGTCGAGGCAGATGAACACTGAAGCTTTCTTT; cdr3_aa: CAISESRQMNTEAFF
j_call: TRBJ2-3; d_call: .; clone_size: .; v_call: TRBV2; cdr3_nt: TGTGCCAGCAGTGAAGTTGTTAGCACAGATACGCAGTATTTT; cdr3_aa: CASSEVVSTDTQYF
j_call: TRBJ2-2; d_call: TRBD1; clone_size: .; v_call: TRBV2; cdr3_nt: TGTGCCAGCAGATCGACAGGGGGAACCGGGGAGCTGTTTTTT; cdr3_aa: CASRSTGGTGELFF
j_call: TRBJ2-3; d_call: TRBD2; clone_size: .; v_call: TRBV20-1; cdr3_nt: TGCAGTGCTCCTAGCGGGGCTAGTAGCACAGATACGCAGTATTTT; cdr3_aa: CSAPSGASSTDTQYF
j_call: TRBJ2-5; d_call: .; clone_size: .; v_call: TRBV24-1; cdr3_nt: TGTGCCACCAGTGATTTGCGGGGTGACCAAGAGACCCAGTACTTC; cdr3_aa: CATSDLRGDQETQYF
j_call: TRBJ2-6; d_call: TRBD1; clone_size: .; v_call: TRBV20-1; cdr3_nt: TGCAGTGCTAGAGTGGGTACAGGGGGATCTGGGGCCAACGTCCTGACTTTC; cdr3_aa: CSARVGTGGSGANVLTF
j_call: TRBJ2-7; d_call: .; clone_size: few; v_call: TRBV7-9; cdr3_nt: TGTGCCAGCAGCTTATTAGCCCTGGGGGAAACCTACGAGCAGTACTTC; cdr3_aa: CASSLLALGETYEQYF
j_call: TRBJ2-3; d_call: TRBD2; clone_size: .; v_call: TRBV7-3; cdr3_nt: TGTGCCAGCAGCTTAACGGGCGCTAGCGGGGGGTTGGCAGATACGCAGTATTTT; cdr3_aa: CASSLTGASGGLADTQYF
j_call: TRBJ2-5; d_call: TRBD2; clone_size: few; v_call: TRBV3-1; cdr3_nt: TGTGCCAGCAGCGAAGCGGGGGGGCTCGAGACCCAGTACTTC; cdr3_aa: CASSEAGGLETQYF
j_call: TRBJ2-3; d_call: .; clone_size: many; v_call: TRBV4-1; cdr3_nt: TGCGCCAGCAGCCGCCCCCCCACAGATACGCAGTATTTT; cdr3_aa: CASSRPPTDTQYF
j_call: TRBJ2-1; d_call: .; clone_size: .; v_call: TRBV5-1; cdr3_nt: TGCGCCAGCAGCAAAACCGGGCAAGAGACCCAGTTCTTC; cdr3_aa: CASSKTGQETQFF
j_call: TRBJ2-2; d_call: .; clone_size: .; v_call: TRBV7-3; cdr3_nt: TGTGCCAGCAGCTTATACAGGGTCGGGTCCACCGGGGAGCTGTTTTTT; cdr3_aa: CASSLYRVGSTGELFF
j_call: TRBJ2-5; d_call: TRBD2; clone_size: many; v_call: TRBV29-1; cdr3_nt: TGCAGCGCTTCACTAGCGGGGGGACAAGAGACCCAGTACTTC; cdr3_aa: CSASLAGGQETQYF
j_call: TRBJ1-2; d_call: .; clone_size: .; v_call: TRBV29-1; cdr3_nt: TGCAGCGTTCCCGAAGCGGGGGATGGCTACACCTTC; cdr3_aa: CSVPEAGDGYTF
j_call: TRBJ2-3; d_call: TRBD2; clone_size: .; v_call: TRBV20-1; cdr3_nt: TGCAGTGCTAGAGAGGGGAGCGGGGGGGCCCCAGATACGCAGTATTTT; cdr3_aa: CSAREGSGGAPDTQYF
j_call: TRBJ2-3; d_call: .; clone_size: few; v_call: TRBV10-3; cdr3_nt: TGTGCCATCAGTGACCCGTCGGCGGGGAGCACAGATACGCAGTATTTT; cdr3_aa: CAISDPSAGSTDTQYF
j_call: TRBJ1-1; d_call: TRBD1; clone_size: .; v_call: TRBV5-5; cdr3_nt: TGTGCCAGCAGCTCGACAGGGCCCGCCCTCGGCACTGAAGCTTTCTTT; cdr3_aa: CASSSTGPALGTEAFF
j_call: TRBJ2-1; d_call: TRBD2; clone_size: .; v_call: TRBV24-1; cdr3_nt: TGTGCCACCAGTGATCGGGGGGGCCAGGTCAATGAGCAGTTCTTC; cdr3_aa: CATSDRGGQVNEQFF
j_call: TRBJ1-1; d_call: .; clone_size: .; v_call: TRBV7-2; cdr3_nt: TGTGCCAGCAGCTTAGCTACAGCTAACACTAAAGCTTTCTTT; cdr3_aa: CASSLATANTKAFF
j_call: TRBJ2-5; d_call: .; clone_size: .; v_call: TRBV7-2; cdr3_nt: TGTGCCAGCAGCACGCTAGAGGATCCCGATCAGTACTTC; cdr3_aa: CASSTLEDPDQYF
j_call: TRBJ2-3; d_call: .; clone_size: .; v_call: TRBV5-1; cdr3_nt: TGCGCCAGCAGCTTGGATCTTTTCACAGATACGCAGTATTTT; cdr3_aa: CASSLDLFTDTQYF
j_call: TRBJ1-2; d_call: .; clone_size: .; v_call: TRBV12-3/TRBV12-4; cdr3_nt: TGTGCCAGCAGCGCTGAACCGACAGGCCCTTTCGGCTACACCTTC; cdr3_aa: CASSAEPTGPFGYTF
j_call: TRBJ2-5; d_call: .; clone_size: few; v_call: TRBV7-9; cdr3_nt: TGTGCCAGCAGCCCGCTGGGGGGAATAGAGTACTTC; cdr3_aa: CASSPLGGIEYF
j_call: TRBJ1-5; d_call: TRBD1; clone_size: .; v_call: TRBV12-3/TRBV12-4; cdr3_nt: TGTGCCAGCAGTTTAAGACAGGGGTGGGGCAATCAGCCCCAGCATTTT; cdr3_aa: CASSLRQGWGNQPQHF
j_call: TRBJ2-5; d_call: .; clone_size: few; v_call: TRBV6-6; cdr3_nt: TGTGCCAGCAGTTACCTACACCCACAAGAGACCCAGTACTTC; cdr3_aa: CASSYLHPQETQYF
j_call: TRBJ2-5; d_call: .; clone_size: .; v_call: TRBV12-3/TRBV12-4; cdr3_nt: TGTGCCAGCAGTTTAAAAGCGAAAGAGACCCAGTACTTC; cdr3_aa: CASSLKAKETQYF
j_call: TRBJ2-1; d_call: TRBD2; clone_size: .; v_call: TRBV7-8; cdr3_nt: TGTGCCAGCAGCTTTCTTGACCTATTTAGAATCCAAGCGGGGGATCCCAATGAGCAGTTCTTC; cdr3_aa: CASSFLDLFRIQAGDPNEQFF
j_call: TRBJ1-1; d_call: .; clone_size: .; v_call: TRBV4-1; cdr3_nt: TGCGCCAGCAGCGTCTCGGGAAACACTGAAGCTTTCTTT; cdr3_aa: CASSVSGNTEAFF
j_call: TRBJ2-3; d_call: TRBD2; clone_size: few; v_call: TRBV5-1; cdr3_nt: TGCGCCAGCAGCTTGGAGCGGGGGCGCACAGATACGCAGTATTTT; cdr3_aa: CASSLERGRTDTQYF
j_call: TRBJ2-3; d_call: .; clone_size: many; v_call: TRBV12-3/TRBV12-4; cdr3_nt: TGTGCCAGCACTTTTACGGTCCAGGGGCACACAGATACGCAGTATTTT; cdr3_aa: CASTFTVQGHTDTQYF
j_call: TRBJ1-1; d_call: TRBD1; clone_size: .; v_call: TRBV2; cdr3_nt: TGTGCCAGCAGTGCGGACAGGGCCATGAACACTGAAGCTTTCTTT; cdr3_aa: CASSADRAMNTEAFF
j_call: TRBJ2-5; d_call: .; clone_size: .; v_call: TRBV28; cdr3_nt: TGTGCCAGCAGCTCAGGGGTAATGGCGGAGACCCAGTACTTC; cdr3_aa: CASSSGVMAETQYF
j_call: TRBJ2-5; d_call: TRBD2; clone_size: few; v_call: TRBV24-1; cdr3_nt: TGTGCCACCAGTGTTAGCGGGATCCAAGAGACCCAGTACTTC; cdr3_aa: CATSVSGIQETQYF
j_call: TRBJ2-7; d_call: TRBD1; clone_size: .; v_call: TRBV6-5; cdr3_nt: TGTGCCAGCAGTTCCAATCGCCGGACAGGGATATCCTACGAGCAGTACTTC; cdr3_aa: CASSSNRRTGISYEQYF
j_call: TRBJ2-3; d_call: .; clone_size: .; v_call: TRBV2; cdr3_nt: TGTGCTTGGGGCTTTACGGATACGCAGTATTTT; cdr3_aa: CAWGFTDTQYF
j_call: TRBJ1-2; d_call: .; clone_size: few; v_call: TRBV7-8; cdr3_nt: TGTGCCAGCAGCTTCGATCAGTTATATGGCTACACCTTC; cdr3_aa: CASSFDQLYGYTF
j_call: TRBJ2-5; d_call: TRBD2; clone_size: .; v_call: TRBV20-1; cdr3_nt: TGCAGTGCCCTATCGTTAGCGGGGGTGAGTGAGCAGTACTTC; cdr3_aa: CSALSLAGVSEQYF
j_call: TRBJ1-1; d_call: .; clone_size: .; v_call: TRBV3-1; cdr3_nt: TGTGCCAGCAGCCACGATCCCACTGAAGCTTTCTTT; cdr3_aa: CASSHDPTEAFF
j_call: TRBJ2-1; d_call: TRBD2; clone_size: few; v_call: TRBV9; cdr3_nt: TGTGCCAGCAGCCCGGGAGGGGGGGTGTCCTACAATGAGCAGTTCTTC; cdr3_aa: CASSPGGGVSYNEQFF
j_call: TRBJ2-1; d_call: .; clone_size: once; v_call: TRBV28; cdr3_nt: TGTGCCAGCACCCGAGGGGCGGGGTCCTACAATGAGCAGTTCTTC; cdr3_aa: CASTRGAGSYNEQFF
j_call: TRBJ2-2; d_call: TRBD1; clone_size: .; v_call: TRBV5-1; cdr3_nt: TGCGCCAGCAGCCGGGCCGGCGGACAGGGTCTCTTGCCCGGGGAGCTGTTTTTT; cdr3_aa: CASSRAGGQGLLPGELFF
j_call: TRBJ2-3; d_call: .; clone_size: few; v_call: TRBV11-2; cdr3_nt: TGTGCCAGCAGCTTATTCGGAAATACGCAGTATTTT; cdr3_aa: CASSLFGNTQYF
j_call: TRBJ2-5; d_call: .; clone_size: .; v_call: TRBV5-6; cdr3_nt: TGTGCCAGCAGCTTGGACTGGAAAGGACGAGGGACCCAGTACTTC; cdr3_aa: CASSLDWKGRGTQYF
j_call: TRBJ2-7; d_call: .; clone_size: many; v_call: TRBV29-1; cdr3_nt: TGCAGCCCAAATGCAGGGGCAACCTACGAGCAGTACTTC; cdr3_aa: CSPNAGATYEQYF
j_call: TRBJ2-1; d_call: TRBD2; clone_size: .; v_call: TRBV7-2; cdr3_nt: TGTGCCAGCAGCCATCCGGGACTAGCGGGGGCCAAGAGCTCCTACAATGAGCAGTTCTTC; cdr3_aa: CASSHPGLAGAKSSYNEQFF
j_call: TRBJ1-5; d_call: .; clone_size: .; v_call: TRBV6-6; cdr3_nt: TGTGCCAGCAGCCGGGACAATCAGCCCCAGCATTTT; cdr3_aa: CASSRDNQPQHF
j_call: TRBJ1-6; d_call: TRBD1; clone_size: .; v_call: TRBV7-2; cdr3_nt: TGTGCCAGCAGCCCAGGGGGCGCATTTAATTCACCCCTCCACTTT; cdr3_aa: CASSPGGAFNSPLHF
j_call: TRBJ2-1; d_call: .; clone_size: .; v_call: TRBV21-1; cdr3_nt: TGTGCCAGCAGCCCCCCCCGCGATCCGCGGATCTACAATGAGCAGTTCTTC; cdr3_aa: CASSPPRDPRIYNEQFF
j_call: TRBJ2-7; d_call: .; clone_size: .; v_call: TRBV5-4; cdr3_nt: TGTGCCAGCAGCCGGGCTCCTACCTACGAGCAGTACTTC; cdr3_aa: CASSRAPTYEQYF
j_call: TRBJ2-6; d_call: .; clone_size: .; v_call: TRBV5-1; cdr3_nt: TGCGCCAGCAGCTTGGCAGGGAATACTGGGGCCAACGTCCTGACTTTC; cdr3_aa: CASSLAGNTGANVLTF
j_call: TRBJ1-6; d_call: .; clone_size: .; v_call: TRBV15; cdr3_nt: TGTGCCACCAGCAGAGAGAAGTGGGCACCCCTCCACTTT; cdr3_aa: CATSREKWAPLHF
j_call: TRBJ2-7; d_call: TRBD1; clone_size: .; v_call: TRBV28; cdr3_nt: TGTGCCAGCAGTTTTAGGCAGGGGGCCTACGAGCAGTACTTC; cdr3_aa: CASSFRQGAYEQYF